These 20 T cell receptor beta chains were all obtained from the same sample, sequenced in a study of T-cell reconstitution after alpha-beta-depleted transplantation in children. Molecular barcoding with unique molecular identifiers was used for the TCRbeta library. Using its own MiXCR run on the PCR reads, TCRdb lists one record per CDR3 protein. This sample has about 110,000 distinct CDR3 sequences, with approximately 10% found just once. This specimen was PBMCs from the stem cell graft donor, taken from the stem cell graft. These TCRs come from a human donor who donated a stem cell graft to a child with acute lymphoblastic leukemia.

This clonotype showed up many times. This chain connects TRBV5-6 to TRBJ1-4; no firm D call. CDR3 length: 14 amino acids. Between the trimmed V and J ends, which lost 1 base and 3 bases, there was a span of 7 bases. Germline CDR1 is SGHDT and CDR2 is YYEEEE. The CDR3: CASSLQWANEKLFF. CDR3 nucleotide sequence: TGTGCCAGCAGCTTGCAGTGGGCTAATGAAAAACTGTTTTTT. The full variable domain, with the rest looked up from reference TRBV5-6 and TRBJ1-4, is DAGVTQSPTHLIKTRGQQVTLRCSPKSGHDTVSWYQQALGQGPQFIFQYYEEEERQRGNFPDRFSGHQFPNYSSELNVNALLLGDSALYLCASSLQWANEKLFFGSGTQLSVL.

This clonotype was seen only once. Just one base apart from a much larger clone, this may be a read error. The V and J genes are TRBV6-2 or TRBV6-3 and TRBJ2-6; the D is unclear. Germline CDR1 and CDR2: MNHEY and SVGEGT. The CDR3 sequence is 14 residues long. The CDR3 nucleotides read TGTGCCACCAGTCTAGACGCTGGGGCCAACGTCCTGACTTTC. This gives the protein CATSLDAGANVLTF.

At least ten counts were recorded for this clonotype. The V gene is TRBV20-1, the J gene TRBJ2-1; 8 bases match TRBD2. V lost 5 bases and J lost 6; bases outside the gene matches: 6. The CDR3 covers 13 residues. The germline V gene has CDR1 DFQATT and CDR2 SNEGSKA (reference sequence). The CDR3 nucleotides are TGCAGTGCTCCCCCGGGACTAGGCAATGAGCAGTTCTTC. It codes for CSAPPGLGNEQFF.

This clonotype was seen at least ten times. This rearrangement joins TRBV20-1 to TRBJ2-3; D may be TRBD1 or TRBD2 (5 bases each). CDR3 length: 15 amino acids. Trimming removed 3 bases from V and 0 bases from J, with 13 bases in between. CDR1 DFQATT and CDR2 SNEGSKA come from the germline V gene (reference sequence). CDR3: CSASHLGESTDTQYF. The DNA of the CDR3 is TGCAGTGCTAGCCATCTAGGGGAGAGCACAGATACGCAGTATTTT.

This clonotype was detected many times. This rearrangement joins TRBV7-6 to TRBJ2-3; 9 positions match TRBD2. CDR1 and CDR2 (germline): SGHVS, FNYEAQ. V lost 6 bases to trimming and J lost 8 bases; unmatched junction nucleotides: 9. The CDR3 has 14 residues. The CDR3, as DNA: TGTGCCAGCAGTTCCCGGACTAGCGCGGCTACGCAGTATTTT. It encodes CASSSRTSAATQYF.

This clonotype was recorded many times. CDR3 in amino acids: CASRLAGADTEAFF. The CDR3 nucleotides are TGTGCCAGCAGGCTAGCGGGGGCGGACACTGAAGCTTTCTTT. The chain recombines TRBV7-9 with TRBJ1-1; perhaps TRBD1 as D (6 bases). The CDR3 extends over 14 amino acids. Germline-derived CDR1 and CDR2 are SEHNR and FQNEAQ (reference sequence). V lost 6 bases, J lost 3 bases, and 14 bases lay in between.

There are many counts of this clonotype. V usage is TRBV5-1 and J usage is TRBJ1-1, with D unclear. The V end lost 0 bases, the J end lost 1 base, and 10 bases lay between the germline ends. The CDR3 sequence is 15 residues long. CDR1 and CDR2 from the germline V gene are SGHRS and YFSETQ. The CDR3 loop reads CASSLAGGPNTEAFF. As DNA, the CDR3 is TGCGCCAGCAGCTTGGCTGGCGGGCCGAACACTGAAGCTTTCTTT.

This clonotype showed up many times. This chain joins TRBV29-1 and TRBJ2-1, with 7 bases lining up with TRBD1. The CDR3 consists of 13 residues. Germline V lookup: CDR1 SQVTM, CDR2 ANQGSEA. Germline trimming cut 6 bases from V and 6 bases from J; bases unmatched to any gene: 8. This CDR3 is CSVYRGSGNEQFF. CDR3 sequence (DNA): TGCAGCGTCTACAGGGGTTCGGGCAATGAGCAGTTCTTC.

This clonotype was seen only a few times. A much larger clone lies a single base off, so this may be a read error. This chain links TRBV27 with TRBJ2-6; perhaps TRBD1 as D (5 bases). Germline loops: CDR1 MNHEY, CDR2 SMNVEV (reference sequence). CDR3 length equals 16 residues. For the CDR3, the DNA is TGTGCCAGCAGAAAAGGACGGCTCTCTGGGGCCAACGGCCTGACTTTC. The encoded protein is CASRKGRLSGANGLTF.

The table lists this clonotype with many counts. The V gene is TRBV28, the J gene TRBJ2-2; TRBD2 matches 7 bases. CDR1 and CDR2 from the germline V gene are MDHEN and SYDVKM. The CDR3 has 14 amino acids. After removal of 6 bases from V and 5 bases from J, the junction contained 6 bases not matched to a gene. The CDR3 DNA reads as TGTGCCAGCAGGACTAGCTCGAGGACCGGGGAGCTGTTTTTT. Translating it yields CASRTSSRTGELFF.

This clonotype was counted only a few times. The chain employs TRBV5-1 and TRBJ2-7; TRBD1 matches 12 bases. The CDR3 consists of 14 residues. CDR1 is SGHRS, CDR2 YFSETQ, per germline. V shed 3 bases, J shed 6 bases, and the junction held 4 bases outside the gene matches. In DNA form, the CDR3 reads TGCGCCAGCAGCTGGGGACAGGGGGCGGGCGAGCAGTACTTC. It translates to CASSWGQGAGEQYF.

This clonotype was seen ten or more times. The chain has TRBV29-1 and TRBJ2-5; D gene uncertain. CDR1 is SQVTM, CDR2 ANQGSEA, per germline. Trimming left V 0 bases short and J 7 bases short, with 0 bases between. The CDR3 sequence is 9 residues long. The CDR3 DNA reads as TGCAGCGTTGAAGAGACCCAGTACTTC. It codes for CSVEETQYF.

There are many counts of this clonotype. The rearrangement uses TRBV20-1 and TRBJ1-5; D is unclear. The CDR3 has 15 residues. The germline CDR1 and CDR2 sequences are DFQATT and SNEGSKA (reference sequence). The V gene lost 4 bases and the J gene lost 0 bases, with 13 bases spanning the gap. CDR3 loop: CSAKGQMYSNQPQHF. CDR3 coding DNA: TGCAGTGCTAAGGGTCAGATGTATAGCAATCAGCCCCAGCATTTT.

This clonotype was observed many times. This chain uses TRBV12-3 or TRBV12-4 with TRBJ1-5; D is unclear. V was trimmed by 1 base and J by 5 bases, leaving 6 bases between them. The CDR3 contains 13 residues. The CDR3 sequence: CASSLGAYQPQHF. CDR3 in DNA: TGTGCCAGCAGTTTAGGGGCATATCAGCCCCAGCATTTT.

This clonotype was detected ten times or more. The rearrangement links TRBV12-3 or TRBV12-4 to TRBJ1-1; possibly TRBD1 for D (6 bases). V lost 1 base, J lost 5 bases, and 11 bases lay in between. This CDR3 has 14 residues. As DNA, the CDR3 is TGTGCCAGCAGTTTAGAGGGGGGGACGACTGAAGCTTTCTTT. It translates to CASSLEGGTTEAFF.

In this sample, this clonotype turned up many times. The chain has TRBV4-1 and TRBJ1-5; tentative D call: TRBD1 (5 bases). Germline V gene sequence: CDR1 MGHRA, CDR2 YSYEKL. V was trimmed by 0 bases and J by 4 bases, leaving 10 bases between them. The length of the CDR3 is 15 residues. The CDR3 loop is CASSQEGHMNQPQHF. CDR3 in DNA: TGCGCCAGCAGCCAAGAAGGACATATGAATCAGCCCCAGCATTTT.

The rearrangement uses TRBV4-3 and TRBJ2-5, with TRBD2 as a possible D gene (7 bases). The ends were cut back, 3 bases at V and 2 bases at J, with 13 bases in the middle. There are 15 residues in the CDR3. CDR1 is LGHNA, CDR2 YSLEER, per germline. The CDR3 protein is CASSHEGGGQETQYF. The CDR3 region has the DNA TGCGCCAGCAGCCACGAGGGGGGGGGTCAAGAGACCCAGTACTTC.

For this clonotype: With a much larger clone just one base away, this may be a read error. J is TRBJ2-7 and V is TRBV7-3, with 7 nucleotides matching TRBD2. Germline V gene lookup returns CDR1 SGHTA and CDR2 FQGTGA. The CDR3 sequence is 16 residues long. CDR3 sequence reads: CASSRTGPSGQYERYF. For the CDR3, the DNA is TGTGCCAGCAGCCGTACCGGGCCTAGCGGACAATACGAGCGGTACTTC. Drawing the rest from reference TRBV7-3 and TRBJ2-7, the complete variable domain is GAGVSQTPSNKVTEKGKYVELRCDPISGHTALYWYRQSLGQGPEFLIYFQGTGAADDSGLPNDRFFAVRPEGSVSTLKIQRTERGDSAVYLCASSRTGPSGQYERYFGPGTRLTVT.

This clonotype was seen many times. This CDR3 reads CASRRQRGGSEAFF. In nucleotides, the CDR3 is TGTGCCAGCAGGAGACAGAGGGGCGGTTCTGAAGCTTTCTTT. This sequence joins TRBV28 and TRBJ1-1, with D tentatively TRBD1 (5 bases). CDR1 and CDR2 (germline): MDHEN, SYDVKM. Trimming cost V 6 bases and J 6 bases, with 17 bases left between them. This CDR3 is 14 amino acids long.

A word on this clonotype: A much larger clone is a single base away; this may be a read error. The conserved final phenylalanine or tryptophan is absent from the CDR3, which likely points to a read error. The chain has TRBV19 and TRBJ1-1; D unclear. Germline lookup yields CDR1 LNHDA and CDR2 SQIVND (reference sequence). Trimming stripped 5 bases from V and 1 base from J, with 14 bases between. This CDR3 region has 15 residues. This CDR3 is CASSPPRSRNTEAFI. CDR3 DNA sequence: TGTGCCAGTAGTCCTCCCAGGTCGCGGAACACTGAAGCTTTCATT.